This T cell receptor (beta chain) was identified during a study of T cells in tuberculosis. This CDR3 has 15 residues. The trim removed 0 bases at V and 3 bases at J, leaving 5 bases unmatched. The V gene's germline CDR1 is SGHDT and CDR2 YYEEEE. Libraries were prepared by immunoSEQ multiplex PCR; TCRdb keeps only in-frame clonotypes and omits some of them. The repertoire holds roughly 34,000 clones, with just under 95% as singletons. The chain has TRBV5-6 and TRBJ2-7; 8 positions agree with TRBD2. The receptor was derived from a donor aged 10-29 years with latent tuberculosis or without tuberculosis infection. Some clones in this sample may be carry-over from other donors' samples. Sequencing was performed on PBMCs. The CDR3 DNA reads as TGTGCCAGCAGCTTGGGTAGCGGGACCAACTACGAGCAGTACTTC. This codes for CASSLGSGTNYEQYF.